Following are 17 T cell receptor beta chains from one sample sequenced in a study of breast tumors, draining lymph nodes, adjacent tissues. Samples came from axillary lymph nodes draining the breast cancer. TCRdb fed the multiplex PCR reads into MiXCR, producing one record per CDR3 protein. This table holds 150,000 to 200,000 distinct CDR3 sequences, 30% to 35% found once. The material sequenced was axillary lymph node tissue. These receptors all come from a female donor with breast cancer. Some clones in this sample may be carry-over from other donors' samples.

Notes on this clonotype: The junction departs from germline at one end; a sequencing error may be responsible. The rearrangement joins TRBV7-9 to TRBJ2-1; 8 positions agree with TRBD2. The germline CDR1 and CDR2 sequences are SEHNR and FQNEAQ (reference sequence). This CDR3 region has 19 residues. CDR3 nucleotide sequence: TGCGCCAGCAGCCGGGGGGGGGGTTTGGACCCCGGCTCCTACAATGAGCAGTTCTTC. Protein: CASSRGGGLDPGSYNEQFF.

Ten or more counts support this clonotype. The chain carries TRBV12-3 or TRBV12-4 and TRBJ2-3, with D maybe TRBD2 (6 bases). Deletions cut 6 bases from V and 5 bases from J, with 9 bases between. The CDR3 consists of 12 residues. The CDR3 coding sequence is TGTGCCAGCAGACTTAGCGGAGATACGCAGTATTTT. It is translated as CASRLSGDTQYF.

In this sample, this clonotype turned up many times. CDR3 sequence (DNA): TGTGCCAGCAGTGAGGGGTACTCCGATACGCAGTATTTT. It yields the protein CASSEGYSDTQYF. The gene calls are TRBV12-3 or TRBV12-4 and TRBJ2-3, with D perhaps assigned TRBD1 or TRBD2 (5 bases each). The CDR3 length is 13 residues. Trimming removed 5 bases from V and 6 bases from J, with 12 bases in between.

This clonotype was seen many times. The chain uses TRBV20-1 and TRBJ2-1; 7 bases align to TRBD1. Germline V lookup: CDR1 DFQATT, CDR2 SNEGSKA (reference sequence). Trimming took 0 bases from V and 5 from J; bases not matched to a gene: 10. The CDR3 loop spans 16 amino acids. CDR3 nucleotide sequence: TGCAGTGCTAGAGATTTAAGGGGGCGACAACACAATGAGCAGTTCTTC. It codes for CSARDLRGRQHNEQFF.

About this clonotype: A much larger clone sits a single nucleotide away, making a read error possible. This chain links TRBV19 with TRBJ1-4, with D possibly being TRBD1 (5 bases). This CDR3 contains 16 residues. V lost 5 bases and J 7 bases, leaving 20 bases between the germline ends. Germline V gene data show CDR1 as LNHDA and CDR2 as SQIVND (reference sequence). In DNA, the CDR3 is TGTGCCAGTAGTCCGGATCAGGGTATAGGTTTTGAAAAACTGTTTTTT. Translation gives CASSPDQGIGFEKLFF.

About this clonotype itself: The conserved phenylalanine or tryptophan normally closing the CDR3 is absent here, so this likely arose from a read error. The DNA is left out, because the CDR3 cannot be placed on it with certainty; the CDR3 is given as TCRdb lists it. The chain recombines TRBV11-2 with TRBJ1-4; the DNA was not used to check the table's D call, TRBD1. The CDR3 spans 12 amino acids, including both terminal residues. The V gene's germline CDR1 is SGHAT and CDR2 FQNNGV. The chain's CDR3 is CASSLARGTGNY.

V gene TRBV7-9 combines with J gene TRBJ1-4, with D unresolved. V gave up 2 bases and J gave up 0 bases, with 4 bases separating them. This CDR3 has 14 amino acids. Looked up from germline, CDR1 is SEHNR and CDR2 is FQNEAQ (reference sequence). CDR3 in DNA: TGTGCCAGCAGCTTAACCACAACTAATGAAAAACTGTTTTTT. Its protein is CASSLTTTNEKLFF. Using reference TRBV7-9 and TRBJ1-4 for the parts outside the CDR3, the full variable domain is DTGVSQNPRHKITKRGQNVTFRCDPISEHNRLYWYRQTLGQGPEFLTYFQNEAQLEKSRLLSDRFSAERPKGSFSTLEIQRTEQGDSAMYLCASSLTTTNEKLFFGSGTQLSVL.

This clonotype was seen repeatedly, ten times or more. This chain joins TRBV2 and TRBJ2-1, with a weak D call TRBD2 (5 bases). The CDR3 is 12 amino acids. V was clipped by 6 bases and J by 12 bases, with 15 bases between them. CDR1 and CDR2 (germline): SNHLY, FYNNEI. In DNA, the CDR3 is TGTGCCAGCAGGAGCGAGGGATTTCTGCAGTTCTTC. Translating it yields CASRSEGFLQFF.

Concerning this clonotype itself: This sequence may be a read error, since a much larger clone differs from it by one base. The chain employs TRBV7-9 and TRBJ2-7, with D possibly called TRBD1 or TRBD2 (6 bases each). Germline loops: CDR1 SEHNR, CDR2 FQNEAQ (reference sequence). There are 15 residues in the CDR3. CDR3 bases: TGTGCCAGCAGCCCAATCGGGGGCAGCTCCTACGAGCAGCACTTC. It encodes CASSPIGGSSYEQHF. The full variable domain, completed using reference TRBV7-9 and TRBJ2-7, is DTGVSQNPRHKITKRGQNVTFRCDPISEHNRLYWYRQTLGQGPEFLTYFQNEAQLEKSRLLSDRFSAERPKGSFSTLEIQRTEQGDSAMYLCASSPIGGSSYEQHFGPGTRLTVT.

This clonotype has only a few counts. Possible read error: a much larger clone is one base away. This chain joins TRBV9 and TRBJ1-6; D is uncertain. CDR3 size: 15 residues. Germline V gene data show CDR1 as SGDLS and CDR2 as YYNGEE. The CDR3 spells CASSLSPGGNSPPHF. The DNA for the CDR3 is TGTGCCAGCAGCCTCTCCCCAGGCGGGAATTCACCCCCCCACTTT.

This clonotype was observed many times. The J gene is TRBJ2-7, the V gene TRBV5-6, with 9 bases identical to TRBD2. Losses at the gene ends were 4 bases for V and 6 bases for J; bases not matched to a gene: 17. CDR1 SGHDT and CDR2 YYEEEE come from the germline V gene. The CDR3 is 17 residues long. The CDR3 sequence: CASSPFRGGGPSGEQYF. Here the CDR3 DNA reads TGTGCCAGCAGCCCTTTTCGCGGGGGGGGTCCAAGTGGCGAGCAGTACTTC.

This clonotype came up many times. The chain combines TRBV12-3 or TRBV12-4 with TRBJ2-5, with D possibly TRBD2 on 5 matching bases. The CDR3 has 14 residues. Trimming removed 6 bases from V and 2 bases from J, with 13 bases in between. Here the CDR3 reads CASSRPGVQETQYF. The CDR3 nucleotides are TGTGCCAGCAGCCGTCCCGGGGTTCAAGAGACCCAGTACTTC.

This clonotype came up many times. The J gene is TRBJ2-1, the V gene TRBV7-8; D is undetermined. From germline, CDR1 is SGHVS and CDR2 FQNEAQ. The CDR3 has 17 residues. The V end lost 0 bases, the J end lost 0 bases, and 12 bases lay between the germline ends. CDR3 bases: TGTGCCAGCAGCTTAGCTTCCTCGTTCAGCTCCTACAATGAGCAGTTCTTC. Translation gives CASSLASSFSSYNEQFF.

This chain connects TRBV6-2 or TRBV6-3 to TRBJ2-2; 7 bases align to TRBD2. This CDR3 spans 16 amino acids. Germline V CDR1 and CDR2: MNHEY, SVGEGT. The V and J ends lost 7 bases and 7 bases, in that order; junction bases with no gene match: 15. This chain's CDR3 is CASTPWGGRANGELFF. The CDR3 DNA reads TGTGCCAGCACCCCCTGGGGGGGGAGGGCGAACGGGGAGCTGTTTTTT.

Regarding this clonotype: Compared with germline, one end of the junction differs, possibly owing to a read error. V and J are TRBV29-1 and TRBJ1-2, with TRBD1 as a possible D gene (5 bases). Germline V gene lookup returns CDR1 SQVTM and CDR2 ANQGSEA. This CDR3 has 12 amino acids. CDR3 region: CNVAGTGYGYTF. In nucleotides, the CDR3 is TGCAACGTTGCAGGGACTGGTTATGGCTACACCTTC.

J is TRBJ1-1 and V is TRBV18; 8 positions agree with TRBD1. V shed 8 bases, J shed 5 bases, and the junction held 7 bases outside the gene matches. CDR1 is KGHSH, CDR2 LQKENI, per germline. This CDR3 region has 13 residues. CDR3 bases: TGTGCCAGCGTCCAGGGGGCGAGGACTGAAGCTTTCTTT. It specifies CASVQGARTEAFF.

The sample holds many counts of this clonotype. The chain has TRBV19 and TRBJ1-6; possible D gene TRBD1, 5 bases. The CDR3 has 16 residues. The ends were cut back, 5 bases at V and 7 bases at J, with 18 bases in the middle. Germline lookup yields CDR1 LNHDA and CDR2 SQIVND (reference sequence). This CDR3 is CASSALYGAPNSPLHF. Written as DNA, the CDR3 is TGTGCCAGTAGTGCGCTTTATGGGGCTCCCAATTCACCCCTCCACTTT.